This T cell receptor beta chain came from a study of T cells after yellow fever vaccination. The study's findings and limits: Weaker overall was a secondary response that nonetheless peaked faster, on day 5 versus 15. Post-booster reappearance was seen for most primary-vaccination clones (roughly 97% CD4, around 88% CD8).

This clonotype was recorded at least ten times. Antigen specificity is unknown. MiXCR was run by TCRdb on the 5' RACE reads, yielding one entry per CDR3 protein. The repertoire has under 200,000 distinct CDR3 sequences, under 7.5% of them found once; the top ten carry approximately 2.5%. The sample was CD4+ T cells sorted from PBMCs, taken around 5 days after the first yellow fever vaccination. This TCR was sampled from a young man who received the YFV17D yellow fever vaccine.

Written as DNA, the CDR3 is TGTGCCAGTACCAGGCGGGGGAGTAGCAATCAGCCCCAGCATTTT. This encodes CASTRRGSSNQPQHF. The chain is built from TRBV19 and TRBJ1-5; D possibly corresponds to TRBD1 (5 bases). The CDR3 loop spans 15 amino acids. V shed 7 bases and J shed 0 bases, with 13 bases lying between them. Germline V gene sequence: CDR1 LNHDA, CDR2 SQIVND (reference sequence).